This TCR beta chain was profiled in a study of blood T cell repertoires in COVID-19. Across the study: From the United States, Italy and Spain came samples of acute and convalescent COVID-19. T cells, B-cell-depleted T cells, or PBMCs supplied cDNA or gDNA.

Original processing notes: For nucleated cells, counts were estimated from reference gene primer amplification. Sequencing was performed with immunoSEQ multiplex PCR; in TCRdb, only in-frame clones are kept and a portion is missing. The V and J calls and the clone size are those of that table, but D and trimming were determined from the DNA. The data contain nearly 300,000 clones, roughly 88% of them singletons. CDR1 is MDHEN and CDR2 is SYDVKM in the germline V gene. The CDR3 loop spans 14 amino acids. V was shortened by 7 bases and J by 2 bases, with 15 bases between the two germline ends. The material sequenced was peripheral blood. The receptor comes from a woman aged 25 to 45 who had recovered from COVID-19. The chain recombines TRBV28 with TRBJ2-7; the D gene is possibly TRBD2 (6 bases). The chain's CDR3 is CASTPVGGPYEQYF. Written as DNA, the CDR3 is TGTGCCAGCACTCCGGTCGGGGGACCCTACGAGCAGTACTTC.